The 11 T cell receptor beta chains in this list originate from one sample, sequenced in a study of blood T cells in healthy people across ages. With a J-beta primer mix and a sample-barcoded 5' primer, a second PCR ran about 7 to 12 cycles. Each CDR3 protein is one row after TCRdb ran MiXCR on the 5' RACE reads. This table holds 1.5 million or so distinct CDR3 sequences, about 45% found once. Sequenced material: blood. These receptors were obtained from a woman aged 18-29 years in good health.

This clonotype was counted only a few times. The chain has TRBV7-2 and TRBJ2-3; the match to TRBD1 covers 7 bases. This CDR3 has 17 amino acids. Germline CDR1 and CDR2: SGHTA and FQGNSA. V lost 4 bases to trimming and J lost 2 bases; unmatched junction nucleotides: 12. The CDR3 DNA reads TGTGCCAGCAGCTCAGTTAGGGACAGAGTTGTCACAGATACGCAGTATTTT. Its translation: CASSSVRDRVVTDTQYF.

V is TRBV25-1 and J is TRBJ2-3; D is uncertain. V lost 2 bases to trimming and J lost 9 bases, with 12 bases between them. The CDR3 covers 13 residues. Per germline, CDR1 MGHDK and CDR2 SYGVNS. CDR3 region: CASSETHENTQYF. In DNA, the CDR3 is TGTGCCAGCAGTGAAACCCACGAGAACACGCAGTATTTT.

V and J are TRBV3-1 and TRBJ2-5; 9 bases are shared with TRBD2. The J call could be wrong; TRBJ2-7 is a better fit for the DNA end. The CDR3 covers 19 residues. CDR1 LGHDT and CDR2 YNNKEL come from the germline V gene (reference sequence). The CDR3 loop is CASSQGARGREGFSYEQYF. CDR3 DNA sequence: TGTGCCAGCAGCCAAGGAGCGCGTGGGCGGGAGGGCTTCAGTTACGAGCAGTACTTC.

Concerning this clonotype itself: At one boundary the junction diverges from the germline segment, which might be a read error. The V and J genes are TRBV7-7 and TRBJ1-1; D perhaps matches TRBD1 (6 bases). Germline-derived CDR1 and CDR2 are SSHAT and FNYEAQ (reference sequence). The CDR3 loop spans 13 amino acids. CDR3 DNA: TGTGCTAGCAGCGAGGGACACAACACTGAAGCTTTCTTT. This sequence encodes CASSEGHNTEAFF.

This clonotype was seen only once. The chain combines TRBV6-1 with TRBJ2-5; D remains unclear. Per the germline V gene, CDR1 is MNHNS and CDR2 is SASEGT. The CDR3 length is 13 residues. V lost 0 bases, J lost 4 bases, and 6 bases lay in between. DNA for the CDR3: TGTGCCAGCAGTGAAGCCATTGGAGAGACCCAGTACTTC. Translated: CASSEAIGETQYF.

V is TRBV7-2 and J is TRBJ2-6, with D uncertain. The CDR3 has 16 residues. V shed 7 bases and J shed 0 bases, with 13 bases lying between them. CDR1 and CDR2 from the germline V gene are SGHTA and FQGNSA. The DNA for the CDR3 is TGTGCCAGCACCAATCGACGGGTCTCTGGGGCCAACGTCCTGACTTTC. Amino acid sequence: CASTNRRVSGANVLTF.

CDR3 protein: CSARSVGSTEAFF. In DNA form, the CDR3 reads TGCAGTGCTAGATCGGTAGGGAGCACTGAAGCTTTCTTT. The gene calls are TRBV20-1 and TRBJ1-1; no clear D gene. The V end was cut by 2 bases, the J end by 4 bases, with 11 bases between. The CDR3 is 13 residues long. Germline V gene lookup returns CDR1 DFQATT and CDR2 SNEGSKA (reference sequence).

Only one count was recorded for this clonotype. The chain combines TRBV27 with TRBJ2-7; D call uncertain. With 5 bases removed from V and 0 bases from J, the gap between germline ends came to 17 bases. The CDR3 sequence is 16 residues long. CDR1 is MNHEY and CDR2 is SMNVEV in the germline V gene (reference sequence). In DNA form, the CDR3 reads TGTGCCAGCAGTCAAAGGGAATGGGCGGTCTCCTACGAGCAGTACTTC. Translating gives CASSQREWAVSYEQYF.

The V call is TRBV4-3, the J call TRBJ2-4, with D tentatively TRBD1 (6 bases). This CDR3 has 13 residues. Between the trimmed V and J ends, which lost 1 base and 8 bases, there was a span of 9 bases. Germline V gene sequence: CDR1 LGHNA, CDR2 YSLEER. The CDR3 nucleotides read TGCGCCAGCAGCCAAGGCTACAGGGACATTCAGTACTTC. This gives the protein CASSQGYRDIQYF.

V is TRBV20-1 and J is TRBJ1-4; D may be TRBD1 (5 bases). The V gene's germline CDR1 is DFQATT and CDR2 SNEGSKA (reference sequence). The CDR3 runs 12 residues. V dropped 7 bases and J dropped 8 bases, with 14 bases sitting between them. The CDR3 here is CSVQWGSEKLFF. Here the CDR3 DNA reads TGCAGTGTTCAGTGGGGGAGCGAAAAACTGTTTTTT.

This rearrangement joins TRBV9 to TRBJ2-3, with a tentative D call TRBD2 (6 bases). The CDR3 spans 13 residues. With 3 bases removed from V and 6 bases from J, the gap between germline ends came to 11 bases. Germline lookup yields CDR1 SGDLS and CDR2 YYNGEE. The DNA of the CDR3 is TGTGCCAGCAGCGCGGACCTAGCGGATACGCAGTATTTT. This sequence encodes CASSADLADTQYF.